This section outlines one TCR beta chain sequence together with its context. No antigen is known for it. It is likely a read error, because the conserved phenylalanine at the end of the CDR3 is missing. RNA was isolated from bulk unsorted tissue, and RNA quality was assessed with a NanoDrop ND-1000 and an Agilent 2100. Donors were newly diagnosed lung cancer patients admitted for thoracic surgery in China between August and November 2014, without prior chemotherapy. Patients who had received previous radiotherapy or chemotherapy, or who had another concurrent cancer, were excluded from the study. Surgical tissue pieces of about 1-2.1 cm3 were preserved in RNAlater solution and were kept at -80 degrees C until use. This record comes from a study of tumor and adjacent non-tumor tissue in lung cancer (dated by TCRdb to 2017 to 2018). The study in broad terms: The cohort included some twelve adenocarcinoma, a couple of squamous cell carcinoma and 1 small cell lung cancer patients. Among the approximately 15 patients, ages ranged from roughly 30 to 76 years, roughly 10 were men and 5 were women, and disease was TNM stage I to III. Sequencing generated a total of some 130 million productive TCRbeta reads, averaging approximately 4 million reads per sample. The study compared bulk TCRbeta repertoires between lung tumor tissue and matched distant non-tumor lung tissue from over twelve lung cancer patients. A few dozen paired specimens, one tumor and one normal lung sample per patient, were profiled by TCRbeta CDR3 sequencing. Study-wide conclusions, independent of this receptor: Younger patients had significantly higher TCR diversity, and higher tumor TCR diversity was associated with shorter overall and disease-free survival. Only roughly 16 patients were in the cohort, and the authors stated that larger samples and more detailed clinical data are needed. Because peripheral blood was not sequenced, the blood TCRbeta repertoires of the lung cancer patients in the study went unexamined. TCR diversity (inverse Simpson) was significantly higher in tumor than in normal lung tissue (around 450 vs 150, P = 0.0075, Mann-Whitney U test). In normal lung, the top 100 clones accounted for a significantly larger cumulative share of the repertoire than in tumor tissue. The methods do not name the sequencing platform or mention unique molecular identifiers.

Via the germline V gene, CDR1 is ENHRY and CDR2 SYGVKD. The CDR3 contains 17 residues when both ends are counted. The sequence is cut down to CDR3 DNA, 51 bases in frame from base 1. The library relied on multiplex PCR. The data were produced on an Illumina HiSeq 2500. Following protocols modified from ARM-PCR, the researchers constructed TCRbeta libraries through three rounds of nested PCR with primers (Table S4). Before sequencing, PCR products of 200-500 bp were excised from the gel and purified with the QIAquick gel extraction kit. On the study's bioinformatics: Reads were cleaned with Trimmomatic, merged with FLASH into complete CDR3 sequences, and assigned to V(D)J germline segments with MiTCR. Clonal diversity was calculated as the inverse Simpson's index using VDJtools. In-frame sequences without a premature stop codon were defined as productive reads. TCRdb trimmed the raw reads at Q25, called clones with MiXCR and kept productive beta chains. Every CDR3 protein is listed once, alongside the most common genes and DNA of its rows. TCRdb's processing, not the authors' own work, is the source of the V and J calls. The sample contains 65,000 to 75,000 distinct CDR3 sequences, 55% to 85% of them found a single time. 28% of the sample belongs to the ten largest clones.

The rearranged segments are TRBV10-3 and TRBJ2-1, with 11 junctional bases fitting TRBD2. Sample: lung tumor tissue. The TCR was taken from a man aged 55 to 70 with non-small cell lung cancer. For the CDR3, the sequence is CAFSESGNLAGGNEQFV. The nucleotides are TGTGCCTTCAGTGAGTCGGGCAACCTAGCGGGAGGCAATGAGCAGTTCGTC.